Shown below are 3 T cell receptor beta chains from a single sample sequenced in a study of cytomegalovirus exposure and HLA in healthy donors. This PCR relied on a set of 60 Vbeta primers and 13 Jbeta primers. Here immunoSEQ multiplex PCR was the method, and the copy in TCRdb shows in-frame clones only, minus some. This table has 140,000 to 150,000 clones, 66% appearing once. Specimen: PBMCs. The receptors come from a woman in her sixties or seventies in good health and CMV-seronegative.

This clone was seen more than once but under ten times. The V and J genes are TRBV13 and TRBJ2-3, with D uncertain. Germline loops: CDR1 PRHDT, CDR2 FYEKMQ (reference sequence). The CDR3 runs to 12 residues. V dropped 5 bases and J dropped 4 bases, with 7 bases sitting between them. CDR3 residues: CASSLIADTQYF. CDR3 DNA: TGTGCCAGCAGCCTTATAGCAGATACGCAGTATTTT.

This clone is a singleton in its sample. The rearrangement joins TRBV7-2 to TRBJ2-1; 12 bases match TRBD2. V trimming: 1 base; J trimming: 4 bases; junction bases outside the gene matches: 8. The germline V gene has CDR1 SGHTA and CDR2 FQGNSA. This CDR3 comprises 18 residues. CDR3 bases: TGTGCCAGCAGCTTAGACCGGACTAGCGGGAACCTTTACAATGAGCAGTTCTTC. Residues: CASSLDRTSGNLYNEQFF.

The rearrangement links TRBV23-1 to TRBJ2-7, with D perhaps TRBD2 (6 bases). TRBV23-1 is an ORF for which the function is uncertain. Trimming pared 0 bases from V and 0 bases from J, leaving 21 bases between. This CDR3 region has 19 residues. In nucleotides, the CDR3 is TGCGCCAGCAGTCAATCGTCCCCGGGTCTAGCGAAAAGCTCCTACGAGCAGTACTTC. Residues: CASSQSSPGLAKSSYEQYF.